Below are 26 T cell receptor beta chains sequenced from a single sample in a study of blood T cell repertoires in COVID-19. Clones were sequenced by immunoSEQ multiplex PCR, and TCRdb holds only the in-frame ones, with some missing. The sample includes 130,000 to 150,000 clones, over 80% seen only once; the top ten take roughly 12%. Sample: PBMCs or T cells enriched from blood (not recorded which). These receptors were obtained from a man aged 60-69 years who had recovered from COVID-19.

The chain carries TRBV7-8 and TRBJ2-3; 7 nucleotides align to TRBD1. The V and J ends lost 4 bases and 8 bases, in that order; junction bases with no gene match: 12. CDR3 length: 15 residues. Germline V CDR1 and CDR2: SGHVS, FQNEAQ. CDR3 region: CASSSAGGSRGTQYF. CDR3 DNA: TGTGCCAGCAGCTCAGCAGGGGGAAGTCGAGGTACGCAGTATTTT.

V is TRBV29-1 and J is TRBJ2-1; TRBD2 aligns across 8 bases. The CDR3 covers 11 residues. CDR1 is SQVTM, CDR2 ANQGSEA, per germline. The CDR3 here is CSGGGGNEQFF. The CDR3 DNA reads TGCTCGGGAGGGGGTGGTAATGAGCAGTTCTTC.

The V gene is TRBV10-3, the J gene TRBJ1-4; 9 nucleotides agree with TRBD1. This CDR3 spans 13 amino acids. V gave up 8 bases and J gave up 8 bases; unmatched junction bases: 6. Germline V lookup: CDR1 ENHRY, CDR2 SYGVKD. CDR3 amino acids: CAIGDRADEKLFF. CDR3 sequence (DNA): TGTGCCATCGGGGACAGGGCGGACGAAAAACTGTTTTTT.

CDR3 protein: CASSTGQGPASSGNTIYF. In DNA form, the CDR3 reads TGCGCCAGCAGCACCGGACAGGGGCCGGCTAGCTCTGGAAACACCATATATTTT. The chain combines TRBV5-1 with TRBJ1-3, with 9 bases identical to TRBD1. CDR3 length: 18 residues. Germline values: CDR1 SGHRS, CDR2 YFSETQ. V shed 4 bases and J 0 bases; nucleotides not matched to a gene: 11.

The chain joins TRBV7-8 to TRBJ1-6; possibly TRBD1 for D (5 bases). CDR3 length: 15 residues. CDR1 is SGHVS and CDR2 is FQNEAQ in the germline V gene. Trimming stripped 4 bases from V and 3 bases from J, with 10 bases between. The CDR3 loop is CASSSSGRYNSPLHF. The CDR3, as DNA: TGTGCCAGCAGCTCATCAGGGCGCTATAATTCACCCCTCCACTTT.

The chain couples TRBV6-6 to TRBJ1-3; D is possibly TRBD1 (5 bases). Germline V CDR1 and CDR2: MNHNY, SVGAGI (reference sequence). There are 16 residues in the CDR3. Trimming took 4 bases from V and 0 from J, leaving 13 bases between them. CDR3 DNA sequence: TGTGCCAGCAGTTCCAGCGGGGGGAGCTCTGGAAACACCATATATTTT. Translating gives CASSSSGGSSGNTIYF.

With regard to this clone: The sample carries other DNA sequences with the same CDR3. The chain joins TRBV11-2 to TRBJ1-2, with D unresolved. Germline assignment: CDR1 SGHAT and CDR2 FQNNGV. V was cut by 5 bases and J by 4 bases, with 8 bases left in between. This CDR3 comprises 12 residues. This chain's CDR3 is CASSPEGYGYTF. The DNA for the CDR3 is TGTGCCAGCAGCCCAGAGGGCTATGGCTACACCTTC.

The chain couples TRBV2 to TRBJ2-2; unclear D gene. The CDR3 covers 14 residues. Germline-derived CDR1 and CDR2 are SNHLY and FYNNEI. Trimming cost V 7 bases and J 0 bases, with 9 bases left between them. CDR3 amino acids: CASKAFANTGELFF. The DNA of the CDR3 is TGTGCCAGCAAAGCGTTCGCGAACACCGGGGAGCTGTTTTTT.

The chain combines TRBV5-1 with TRBJ1-6; tentatively, D is TRBD1 (5 bases). CDR1 and CDR2 from the germline V gene are SGHRS and YFSETQ. The CDR3 contains 16 residues. Trimming stripped 9 bases from V and 0 bases from J, with 16 bases between. As DNA, the CDR3 is TGCGCCACCAGTCCATCCGGGGGCTCCTATAATTCACCCCTCCACTTT. Its protein product is CATSPSGGSYNSPLHF.

The gene calls are TRBV21-1 and TRBJ2-7; no DNA check was done on the table's D call, TRBD1. TRBV21-1 represents a pseudogene. The CDR3 is 12 residues long. CDR3 DNA: TGTGCCAGCCCTTGGGCACTTTACGAGCAGTACTTC. Translation: CASPWALYEQYF.

This clone was observed a handful of times. J is TRBJ2-1 and V is TRBV4-2; TRBD2 matches 12 bases. V shed 5 bases and J 6 bases; nucleotides not matched to a gene: 8. The CDR3 extends over 16 amino acids. The germline V gene encodes CDR1 LGHNA and CDR2 YNFKEQ. The CDR3 coding sequence is TGTGCCAGCAGCGAACGGACTAGCGGGATGGTCAATGAGCAGTTCTTC. It codes for CASSERTSGMVNEQFF.

The chain joins TRBV15 to TRBJ1-5, with unresolved D. CDR1 and CDR2 (germline): LNHNV, YYDKDF (reference sequence). This CDR3 has 15 residues. The V and J ends lost 1 base and 3 bases respectively, with 10 bases between them. CDR3 DNA sequence: TGTGCCACCAGCAGAGGTTCGACACACAATCAGCCCCAGCATTTT. Its translation: CATSRGSTHNQPQHF.

In its sample, this clone was seen many times. The chain joins TRBV28 to TRBJ2-1, with TRBD1 matching over 9 bases. CDR1 MDHEN and CDR2 SYDVKM come from the germline V gene. The CDR3 sequence is 15 residues long. V lost 8 bases, J lost 4 bases, and 9 bases stayed unmatched. The CDR3 loop reads CASGYRDRVYNEQFF. CDR3 bases: TGTGCCAGCGGATACCGGGACAGGGTTTACAATGAGCAGTTCTTC.

The rearrangement links TRBV5-5 to TRBJ2-1, with TRBD1 as a possible D gene (5 bases). The V end lost 5 bases, the J end lost 0 bases, and 12 bases lay between the germline ends. Germline lookup yields CDR1 SGHKS and CDR2 YYEKEE (reference sequence). CDR3 length equals 15 residues. CDR3 sequence reads: CASRPTRDSYNEQFF. The CDR3 DNA is TGTGCCAGCAGGCCCACCAGGGACTCCTACAATGAGCAGTTCTTC. The entire variable domain, with the rest obtained from reference TRBV5-5 and TRBJ2-1, is as follows: DAGVTQSPTHLIKTRGQQVTLRCSPISGHKSVSWYQQVLGQGPQFIFQYYEKEERGRGNFPDRFSARQFPNYSSELNVNALLLGDSALYLCASRPTRDSYNEQFFGPGTRLTVL.

This chain uses TRBV28 with TRBJ1-2; 8 nucleotides line up with TRBD1. In germline, CDR1 is MDHEN, CDR2 SYDVKM. The CDR3 is 15 residues long. After removal of 6 bases from V and 4 bases from J, the junction contained 10 bases not matched to a gene. CDR3 protein: CASREEQDRAYGYTF. CDR3 nucleotides: TGTGCCAGCAGGGAAGAACAGGACAGGGCCTATGGCTACACCTTC.

To note about this clone: This same CDR3 is encoded by further DNA sequences in the sample. The chain carries TRBV3-1 (or the pseudogene TRBV3-2) and TRBJ1-5, with TRBD1 matching 7 bases. The germline V gene encodes CDR1 LGHDT and CDR2 YNNKEL (reference sequence). With V trimmed by 4 bases and J by 3 bases, 3 bases remained unmatched. The CDR3 contains 14 residues. This CDR3 reads CASSPTGDNQPQHF. The CDR3 DNA follows: TGTGCCAGCAGCCCCACAGGGGACAATCAGCCCCAGCATTTT.

This clone came up once. The chain combines TRBV5-1 with TRBJ2-2; maybe TRBD2 (5 bases). The CDR3 spans 15 residues. The V end was cut by 0 bases, the J end by 2 bases, with 8 bases between. Germline assignment: CDR1 SGHRS and CDR2 YFSETQ. The CDR3 sequence is CASSLGGSNTGELFF. The DNA of the CDR3 is TGCGCCAGCAGCTTGGGAGGGTCCAACACCGGGGAGCTGTTTTTT.

This chain joins TRBV13 and TRBJ1-2; tentatively, D is TRBD1 (6 bases). This CDR3 has 13 residues. Germline assignment: CDR1 PRHDT and CDR2 FYEKMQ (reference sequence). The V and J ends lost 5 bases and 1 base respectively, with 8 bases between them. This chain's CDR3 is CASSHRDNYGYTF. The CDR3 DNA is TGTGCCAGCAGCCACAGGGATAACTATGGCTACACCTTC.

The V gene is TRBV2, the J gene TRBJ1-4; 7 bases match TRBD1. Germline-derived CDR1 and CDR2 are SNHLY and FYNNEI. The ends lost 4 bases at V and 7 bases at J; junction bases unmatched: 9. The CDR3 runs to 15 residues. The CDR3 is CASSAYRGRGEKLFF. CDR3 nucleotide sequence: TGTGCCAGCAGTGCCTACAGGGGTAGGGGTGAAAAACTGTTTTTT.

This rearrangement joins TRBV9 to TRBJ2-7; 8 bases match TRBD1. V lost 4 bases, J lost 0 bases, and 6 bases stayed unmatched. This CDR3 is built from 15 residues. Germline CDR1 is SGDLS and CDR2 is YYNGEE. The CDR3 is CASSPRQGSSYEQYF. The CDR3, as DNA: TGTGCCAGCAGCCCACGACAGGGGAGCTCCTACGAGCAGTACTTC.

This clone was counted a single time. The chain links TRBV28 to TRBJ2-1; a weak D match, TRBD1 (6 bases). The germline gives CDR1 MDHEN, CDR2 SYDVKM. This CDR3 has 19 residues. V lost 6 bases to trimming and J lost 8 bases, with 32 bases between them. The CDR3 region has the DNA TGTGCCAGCAGGCCCAGCGAAGACAGGACCGTAAGGCGGGTCTATGAGCAGTTCTTC. The encoded protein is CASRPSEDRTVRRVYEQFF. Drawing the rest from reference TRBV28 and TRBJ2-1, the complete variable domain is DVKVTQSSRYLVKRTGEKVFLECVQDMDHENMFWYRQDPGLGLRLIYFSYDVKMKEKGDIPEGYSVSREKKERFSLILESASTNQTSMYLCASRPSEDRTVRRVYEQFFGPGTRLTVL.

There are a few counts of this clone. The chain is built from TRBV24-1 and TRBJ2-2; D is undetermined. The CDR3 contains 15 residues. Trimming shortened V by 3 bases and J by 6 bases, and 13 bases separated the two germline ends. Per germline, CDR1 KGHDR and CDR2 SFDVKD. The CDR3 DNA sequence: TGTGCCACCAGTGATCGCGGAAGGCTCGCCGGGGAGCTGTTTTTT. It codes for CATSDRGRLAGELFF.

This clone was detected only a few times. V gene TRBV5-1 combines with J gene TRBJ2-7; TRBD2 might be the D (5 bases). Germline CDR1 is SGHRS and CDR2 is YFSETQ. With 0 bases removed from V and 3 bases from J, the gap between germline ends came to 10 bases. The CDR3 runs to 14 residues. The CDR3 DNA follows: TGCGCCAGCAGCTTGGGGGCGAGGGTCTACGAGCAGTACTTC. It is translated as CASSLGARVYEQYF.

This clone came up once. The chain is built from TRBV11-2 and TRBJ1-6, with 12 nucleotides matching TRBD1. Trimming took 5 bases from V and 8 from J; bases not matched to a gene: 10. The CDR3 length is 17 residues. CDR1 is SGHAT and CDR2 is FQNNGV in the germline V gene. In DNA form, the CDR3 reads TGTGCCAGCAGCGCCATTCCGGGGGACAGGGGGCATTCACCCCTCCACTTT. Translation gives CASSAIPGDRGHSPLHF.

The genes are TRBV4-1 and TRBJ1-3; a weak D match, TRBD1 (5 bases). Germline-derived CDR1 and CDR2 are MGHRA and YSYEKL. The CDR3 runs 18 residues. V lost 0 bases and J lost 0, with 15 bases in between. CDR3 bases: TGCGCCAGCAGCCAAGATGGAGCGGGACTTACCTCTGGAAACACCATATATTTT. Translation gives CASSQDGAGLTSGNTIYF.

The rearrangement uses TRBV28 and TRBJ2-3; 7 positions match TRBD1. CDR1 is MDHEN, CDR2 SYDVKM, per germline. The V segment lost 6 bases and the J segment 9 bases; nucleotides outside the gene matches: 15. The CDR3 consists of 15 residues. The CDR3 coding sequence is TGTGCCAGCAGCCCGGGACAGAGGCCTTTGGGGACGCAGTATTTT. Its translation: CASSPGQRPLGTQYF. Combining the CDR3 with reference TRBV28 and TRBJ2-3 gives the whole variable domain DVKVTQSSRYLVKRTGEKVFLECVQDMDHENMFWYRQDPGLGLRLIYFSYDVKMKEKGDIPEGYSVSREKKERFSLILESASTNQTSMYLCASSPGQRPLGTQYFGPGTRLTVL.